This TCR beta chain was identified during a study of blood T cell repertoires in COVID-19. Study details: COVID-19 samples, acute and convalescent, were from the United States, Italy and Spain. Sources were T cells, B-cell-depleted T cells, or PBMCs; the material itself was cDNA or gDNA.

In the study's own analysis: Quantification of nucleated cells was approximated via reference gene primer amplification. Measured with immunoSEQ multiplex PCR; TCRdb has only the in-frame clones, and not every one. V and J calls and clone size are copied from that table; D and trimming were computed from the DNA. Seen here are fewer than 400,000 clones, less than 85% observed once, and the top ten hold 1.9%. The length of the CDR3 is 10 residues. Germline-derived CDR1 and CDR2 are SQVTM and ANQGSEA. V lost 5 bases to trimming and J lost 6 bases, with 7 bases between them. Sequenced material: PBMCs or T cells enriched from blood (not recorded which). The receptor was derived from a woman aged 25 to 45 who had been exposed to COVID-19. This chain connects TRBV29-1 to TRBJ1-1; D possibly corresponds to TRBD1 (6 bases). The CDR3 is CSVWTAEAFF. The CDR3 coding sequence is TGCAGCGTTTGGACAGCTGAAGCTTTCTTT.